This T cell receptor beta chain was observed in a study of cytomegalovirus exposure and HLA in healthy donors. Overall study: Earlier results showed 90 million to 120 million unique TCR beta sequences derived from approximately 180 million T cells. Study-wide findings and caveats: The classifier reportedly diagnosed cytomegalovirus status with high sensitivity and specificity. By HLA locus, TCR association rates varied in a later analysis, with DRB1 showing the most and HLA-C the fewest. The authors reported that TCR beta sequences could predict HLA-A and HLA-B alleles. These predictions were accurate for most subjects in the first cohort.

The germline V gene has CDR1 SGHDT and CDR2 YYEEEE. This CDR3 has 12 amino acids. V lost 3 bases to trimming and J lost 4 bases, with 8 bases between them. PCR was performed using 60 Vbeta and 13 Jbeta primers. Using immunoSEQ multiplex PCR, the repertoire was profiled, and TCRdb retains in-frame clones only, with some absent. The sample has 100,000 to 150,000 clones; around 74% are singletons. As regards this clone: Its matching antigen is unknown.

The clonotype comes from a male donor in good health and CMV-seronegative. Sequencing input: PBMCs. This chain joins TRBV5-6 and TRBJ2-7; D is undetermined. The CDR3 spells CASSSTPYEQYF. The DNA of the CDR3 is TGTGCCAGCAGCTCGACACCGTACGAGCAGTACTTC. Variable domain in full (rest from reference TRBV5-6 and TRBJ2-7): DAGVTQSPTHLIKTRGQQVTLRCSPKSGHDTVSWYQQALGQGPQFIFQYYEEEERQRGNFPDRFSGHQFPNYSSELNVNALLLGDSALYLCASSSTPYEQYFGPGTRLTVT.